These 16 T cell receptor beta chains came from one sample sequenced in a study of OX40 agonist ivuxolimab in advanced cancers. TCRdb's table, derived via immunoSEQ multiplex PCR, lists solely in-frame clones and lacks some. The sample shows about 83,000 clones, roughly 84% of them seen only once. Sequences were derived from CD4+ or CD8+ T cells sorted from blood, sampled in a trial of the OX40 agonist ivuxolimab. The receptors come from an adult with an advanced solid tumor such as melanoma, head and neck, liver or kidney cancer.

The chain has TRBV7-3 and TRBJ2-1; perhaps TRBD2 as D (7 bases). Germline CDR1 is SGHTA and CDR2 is FQGTGA. This CDR3 has 16 residues. The V and J ends lost 5 bases and 10 bases respectively, with 24 bases between them. The CDR3 reads CASSPEPGLRGNEQFF. In nucleotides, the CDR3 is TGTGCCAGCAGCCCTGAACCGGGACTAAGGGGGAACGAGCAGTTCTTC.

This clone was observed a few times. Additional DNA sequences in this sample encode the identical CDR3. The chain carries TRBV30 and TRBJ2-7; D is undetermined. The length of the CDR3 is 12 residues. V lost 0 bases and J 3 bases, leaving 6 bases between the germline ends. The V gene's germline CDR1 is GTSNPN and CDR2 SVGIG (reference sequence). The CDR3 here is CAWSVGFYEQYF. For the CDR3, the DNA is TGTGCCTGGAGTGTGGGGTTCTACGAGCAGTACTTC. Complete variable domain (other parts from reference TRBV30 and TRBJ2-7): SQTIHQWPATLVQPVGSPLSLECTVEGTSNPNLYWYRQAAGRGLQLLFYSVGIGQISSEVPQNLSASRPQDRQFILSSKKLLLSDSGFYLCAWSVGFYEQYFGPGTRLTVT.

This clone was observed a few times. Other DNA sequences in the same sample also yield this CDR3. The chain carries TRBV18 and TRBJ2-5; D remains unclear. Between the trimmed V and J ends, which lost 3 bases and 5 bases, there was a span of 4 bases. The CDR3 totals 11 residues. Germline V gene lookup returns CDR1 KGHSH and CDR2 LQKENI. CDR3 loop: CASSPGETQYF. CDR3 DNA sequence: TGTGCCAGCTCACCTGGGGAGACCCAGTACTTC.

The V and J genes are TRBV19 and TRBJ1-5; 10 bases fit TRBD1. Germline lookup yields CDR1 LNHDA and CDR2 SQIVND (reference sequence). There are 20 residues in the CDR3. Losses at the gene ends were 1 base for V and 1 base for J; bases not matched to a gene: 13. The CDR3 nucleotides are TGTGCCAGTAGTATAGGTAGGGACAGGGGATTCAGGGGAAGCAATCAGCCCCAGCATTTT. This translates into CASSIGRDRGFRGSNQPQHF.

The genes are TRBV6-1 and TRBJ2-3; D ambiguous. The CDR3 spans 14 residues. Germline CDR1 and CDR2: MNHNS and SASEGT. V shed 4 bases and J shed 6 bases, with 14 bases lying between them. The CDR3 region is CASSGRAIWDTQYF. The CDR3 DNA reads TGTGCCAGCAGTGGACGAGCTATCTGGGATACGCAGTATTTT.

A single count supports this clone. The chain is built from TRBV15 and TRBJ1-4, with D perhaps matching TRBD1 (6 bases). Per the germline V gene, CDR1 is LNHNV and CDR2 is YYDKDF (reference sequence). This CDR3 is 16 amino acids long. V lost 0 bases to trimming and J lost 3 bases, with 11 bases between them. The CDR3 sequence is CATSRDWQGPNEKLFF. CDR3 nucleotide sequence: TGTGCCACCAGCAGAGATTGGCAGGGGCCTAATGAAAAACTGTTTTTT. The full variable domain, with the rest looked up from reference TRBV15 and TRBJ1-4, is DAMVIQNPRYQVTQFGKPVTLSCSQTLNHNVMYWYQQKSSQAPKLLFHYYDKDFNNEADTPDNFQSRRPNTSFCFLDIRSPGLGDTAMYLCATSRDWQGPNEKLFFGSGTQLSVL.

The chain combines TRBV9 with TRBJ2-5, with 9 positions matching TRBD2. Germline V CDR1 and CDR2: SGDLS, YYNGEE. CDR3 length: 16 residues. V was clipped by 0 bases and J by 3 bases; unmatched bases: 6. For the CDR3, the DNA is TGTGCCAGCAGCGTAGGTAGCGGGAGCGCCAAAGAGACCCAGTACTTC. Amino acids: CASSVGSGSAKETQYF.

The chain has TRBV7-8 and TRBJ1-5; possibly TRBD1 for D (5 bases). Trimming shortened V by 6 bases and J by 6 bases, and 15 bases separated the two germline ends. Germline-derived CDR1 and CDR2 are SGHVS and FQNEAQ. The CDR3 totals 14 residues. The CDR3 nucleotides read TGTGCCAGCAGGGAAGGGGTTCGGGGTCAGCCCCAGCATTTT. Amino acids: CASREGVRGQPQHF.

Only a few counts were recorded for this clone. The chain has TRBV29-1 and TRBJ1-1; no firm D call. CDR3 size: 10 residues. With 4 bases removed from V and 3 bases from J, the gap between germline ends came to 3 bases. CDR1 and CDR2 (germline): SQVTM, ANQGSEA. The DNA of the CDR3 is TGCAGCGTTGTTCACACTGAAGCTTTCTTT. This codes for CSVVHTEAFF. Full variable domain (rest looked up from reference TRBV29-1 and TRBJ1-1): SAVISQKPSRDICQRGTSLTIQCQVDSQVTMMFWYRQQPGQSLTLIATANQGSEATYESGFVIDKFPISRPNLTFSTLTVSNMSPEDSSIYLCSVVHTEAFFGQGTRLTVV.

This chain links TRBV14 with TRBJ2-6; TRBD1 might be the D (6 bases). V lost 1 base, J lost 0 bases, and 13 bases lay in between. Germline lookup yields CDR1 SGHDN and CDR2 FVKESK. This CDR3 spans 18 amino acids. As DNA, the CDR3 is TGTGCCAGCAGCCAAGCCAACAGGGCCCTCTCTGGGGCCAACGTCCTGACTTTC. Translation gives CASSQANRALSGANVLTF.

The J gene is TRBJ2-1, the V gene TRBV7-9; TRBD1 matches at 8 bases. This CDR3 comprises 16 residues. Germline values: CDR1 SEHNR, CDR2 FQNEAQ (reference sequence). The ends lost 5 bases at V and 6 bases at J; junction bases unmatched: 12. CDR3 DNA: TGTGCCAGCAGCCCACTGCCCGACAGGGGCCCCAATGAGCAGTTCTTC. Amino acid sequence: CASSPLPDRGPNEQFF. The whole variable domain, filled in from reference TRBV7-9 and TRBJ2-1, reads DTGVSQNPRHKITKRGQNVTFRCDPISEHNRLYWYRQTLGQGPEFLTYFQNEAQLEKSRLLSDRFSAERPKGSFSTLEIQRTEQGDSAMYLCASSPLPDRGPNEQFFGPGTRLTVL.

The chain joins TRBV2 to TRBJ1-5, with TRBD1 identical over 11 bases. Germline assignment: CDR1 SNHLY and CDR2 FYNNEI. Trimming at V came to 8 bases and at J to 0 bases, leaving 3 bases not matched to a gene. CDR3 length: 15 amino acids. The CDR3 region is CASRDRGFSNQPQHF. For the CDR3, the DNA is TGTGCCAGCCGGGACAGGGGGTTTAGCAATCAGCCCCAGCATTTT.

The sample holds a few counts of this clone. The chain carries TRBV11-3 and TRBJ2-6; the match to TRBD1 covers 9 bases. Trimming removed 4 bases from V and 4 bases from J; junction bases left unmatched: 8. CDR1 and CDR2 (germline): SGHNT, YENEEA. The CDR3 covers 17 residues. CDR3 protein: CASSSSGTGSGANVLTF. DNA for the CDR3: TGTGCCAGCAGCTCATCCGGGACAGGGAGCGGGGCCAACGTCCTGACTTTC.

The chain combines TRBV1 with TRBJ2-2; TRBD2 was called by the table and not checked on the DNA. TRBV1 is a known pseudogene. The CDR3 runs to 19 residues. DNA of the CDR3: TGCACCAGCAGCCGAAGACCAAGGACTCGAGAGATGAGGCCGGTTGAGCTGTTTTTT. Translation: CTSSRRPRTREMRPVELFF.

V is TRBV5-1 and J is TRBJ2-7; D is undetermined. This CDR3 is built from 13 residues. The V end was cut by 4 bases, the J end by 0 bases, with 8 bases between. Germline V gene lookup returns CDR1 SGHRS and CDR2 YFSETQ. The CDR3 bases are TGCGCCAGCAGCCCTTCAAGCTCCTACGAGCAGTACTTC. Encoded protein: CASSPSSSYEQYF.

V usage is TRBV19 and J usage is TRBJ1-5; weak D call: TRBD1 (5 bases). The V gene's germline CDR1 is LNHDA and CDR2 SQIVND (reference sequence). V lost 5 bases and J 7 bases, leaving 18 bases between the germline ends. The CDR3 is 15 residues long. CDR3 protein: CASSWDGQSPQPQHF. The CDR3 coding sequence is TGTGCCAGTAGTTGGGACGGGCAATCACCCCAGCCCCAGCATTTT.